These 9 T cell receptor beta chains were sequenced from one sample in a study of response to subunit inactivated influenza vaccine. TCRdb reprocessed the RT-PCR reads with MiXCR, giving one entry per CDR3 protein. The table has approximately 530,000 distinct CDR3 sequences, 13% seen once. The sequencing here drew on PBMCs from blood, taken about 6 weeks after vaccination. The receptors derive from a middle-aged man who received an inactivated influenza vaccine.

This clonotype was recorded at least ten times. The V gene is TRBV28, the J gene TRBJ2-7; 9 positions agree with TRBD1. This CDR3 spans 14 amino acids. The V gene's germline CDR1 is MDHEN and CDR2 SYDVKM. With 6 bases clipped from V and 1 base from J, the junction kept 4 bases outside the gene matches. This CDR3 is CASSYRGLSYEQYF. CDR3 bases: TGTGCCAGCAGCTACAGGGGGCTGTCCTACGAGCAGTACTTC.

Only a few counts were recorded for this clonotype. Here the CDR3 reads CASGLLAGGGLPDTQYF. CDR3 DNA sequence: TGTGCCAGCGGACTACTAGCGGGAGGCGGTCTTCCAGATACGCAGTATTTT. The chain uses TRBV3-1 and TRBJ2-3, with 12 bases matching TRBD2. With 8 bases clipped from V and 4 bases from J, the junction kept 13 bases outside the gene matches. Germline loops: CDR1 LGHDT, CDR2 YNNKEL (reference sequence). CDR3 length: 17 residues.

The chain links TRBV5-1 to TRBJ2-3; 9 nucleotides align to TRBD1. In germline, CDR1 is SGHRS, CDR2 YFSETQ. With V trimmed by 2 bases and J by 4 bases, 5 bases remained unmatched. This CDR3 has 15 residues. CDR3 in DNA: TGCGCCAGCAGCTTACAGGGGGCGCCCCCAGATACGCAGTATTTT. As protein: CASSLQGAPPDTQYF.

The chain combines TRBV24-1 with TRBJ2-3; possibly TRBD2 for D (5 bases). This CDR3 spans 16 amino acids. The germline V and J ends were trimmed by 0 bases and 0 bases, with 9 bases remaining between them. In germline, CDR1 is KGHDR, CDR2 SFDVKD. Here the CDR3 DNA reads TGTGCCACCAGTGATTTGAGCGGATCTAGCACAGATACGCAGTATTTT. Amino acids: CATSDLSGSSTDTQYF.

In DNA form, the CDR3 reads TGTGCCAGCAGTGGAAAGTCGGCAGGGGTCGACGAGCAGTACTTC. This translates into CASSGKSAGVDEQYF. The V gene is TRBV6-1, the J gene TRBJ2-7, with D possibly being TRBD1 (6 bases). Trimming took 4 bases from V and 5 from J, leaving 18 bases between them. CDR1 is MNHNS, CDR2 SASEGT, per germline. CDR3 length: 15 amino acids.

The V call is TRBV20-1, the J call TRBJ1-2; 9 bases are a match to TRBD1. CDR1 is DFQATT and CDR2 is SNEGSKA in the germline V gene (reference sequence). CDR3 size: 14 residues. V lost 1 base, J lost 4 bases, and 4 bases stayed unmatched. CDR3 DNA sequence: TGCAGTGCTAGAGGCACAGGGGGCTCCTATGGCTACACCTTC. The encoded protein is CSARGTGGSYGYTF.

This clonotype occurred a few times. V is TRBV7-2 and J is TRBJ1-4; 7 positions agree with TRBD1. This CDR3 has 15 amino acids. J lost 8 bases, V lost 2 bases, and 8 bases had no gene match. From germline, CDR1 is SGHTA and CDR2 FQGNSA. In nucleotides, the CDR3 is TGTGCCAGCAGCTTAATCGGGGCAGGGGGGGAAAAACTGTTTTTT. It encodes CASSLIGAGGEKLFF.

This clonotype was observed many times. The chain couples TRBV11-2 to TRBJ2-7, with D perhaps assigned TRBD1 or TRBD2 (5 bases each). Germline V gene data show CDR1 as SGHAT and CDR2 as FQNNGV. The CDR3 runs 16 residues. Deletions cut 3 bases from V and 5 bases from J, with 20 bases between. The CDR3 DNA follows: TGTGCCAGCAGCTTGGGGTCGGGGACGGTCTCGGACGAGCAGTACTTC. Encoded protein: CASSLGSGTVSDEQYF.

This clonotype was seen repeatedly, ten times or more. V gene TRBV5-1 combines with J gene TRBJ1-3, with 9 bases identical to TRBD1. After removal of 7 bases from V and 4 bases from J, the junction contained 3 bases not matched to a gene. The CDR3 length is 13 residues. The germline V gene encodes CDR1 SGHRS and CDR2 YFSETQ. CDR3 nucleotide sequence: TGCGCCAGCCGGACAGGGGACGGAAACACCATATATTTT. Translating gives CASRTGDGNTIYF.